Reported below is one T cell receptor beta chain. Its specific antigen is unknown. No much larger clone is present one base from it, and per-base qualities are unavailable. The V end loses 6 bases and the J end loses 0 bases, and a stretch of 18 bases separates them. Including cysteine and phenylalanine, the CDR3 has 18 amino acids. Left in the record is the CDR3 DNA by itself, 54 bases read in frame from the first base. Via the germline V gene, CDR1 is ENHRY and CDR2 SYGVKD. Whole blood was collected in K2EDTA tubes by collaborating institutions according to the institutions' own protocols. For TCRbeta analysis, collaborator samples were shipped as frozen whole blood, as isolated PBMCs, or as DNA extracted from either sample type. TCRbeta CDR3 regions were amplified from genomic DNA by means of the immunoSEQ Assay, a bias-controlled multiplex PCR. From the authors' description of their analysis: The number of nucleated cells in each sample was estimated by amplification of reference gene primers within the assay. To quantify the absolute abundance of each unique TCRbeta CDR3 rearrangement, sequence reads were collapsed and filtered. For each sample, productive Simpson clonality was calculated by taking the square root of Simpson's diversity index across productive rearrangements. The table comes from immuneACCESS by way of TCRdb, which keeps in-frame sequences with V and J called. Part of the clones is missing from these tables; in studies checked, under half for an unresolved V gene and the rest for unknown reasons. V, J and clone size derive from that table, while D and trimming were established from the DNA sequence. In all, the sample holds about 80,000 clones, and approximately 80% of those were seen once. The top ten constitute approximately 14% of the sample.

This sample is drawn from a study of blood T cell repertoires in COVID-19 (TCRdb year 2020). A note on the overall study: Samples from collaborators originated in the United States, Italy and Spain and spanned both the acute and convalescent phases of COVID-19. Subjects who had been exposed to COVID-19, were actively infected with it, or had recovered from it provided the deeply sampled blood TCRbeta repertoires that made up the dataset. A de-identified subject ID, COVID-19 status, age in years and sex were almost always included in the sample metadata. The repertoires were released in a freely available public database intended as a resource for research on the immune response to SARS-CoV-2. Samples were obtained from the ongoing ImmuneRACE study (first 160 participants) and from 1,200 or so subjects provided by 6 global collaborators. HLA class I and class II types, where available, came from metadata supplied by the sample provider rather than from assay-based typing. The prospective study material was composed of cDNA or gDNA derived from T cells, B-cell-depleted T cells, or PBMCs. Paper-wide results and their limitations: Clinical and demographic metadata were provided uncurated, with the amount varying by source and participant.

Sequenced material: peripheral blood. The sequence links TRBV10-3 to TRBJ2-6, with a tentative D gene TRBD1 over 5 matching bases. The sequence was obtained from a human donor in a cohort sampled during active COVID-19. The CDR3 reads CAISPKGVSVSGANVLTF. At the DNA level, the sequence is TGTGCCATCAGCCCAAAAGGGGTCTCCGTCTCTGGGGCCAACGTCCTGACTTTC.